This TCR beta chain is drawn from a study of blood T cell repertoires in COVID-19. Study details: Whether acute or convalescent, the COVID-19 samples came from the United States, Italy and Spain. From T cells, B-cell-depleted T cells, or PBMCs came the material, which was cDNA or gDNA.

CDR1 MNHEY and CDR2 SVGEGT come from the germline V gene. V gave up 4 bases and J gave up 10 bases; unmatched junction bases: 2. This CDR3 has 14 residues. Source study methods: Amplifying reference gene primers gave estimates of nucleated cell counts. Assay used: immunoSEQ multiplex PCR; TCRdb lists only in-frame clones, some missing. The D gene and trimming were derived from the DNA, and the V and J assignments and clone size from that table. The repertoire holds about 230,000 clones, with approximately 85% as singletons. The sequence was collected from a man in his forties or fifties with acute or convalescent COVID-19. Sequencing was carried out using peripheral blood. J is TRBJ1-6 and V is TRBV6-2 or TRBV6-3, with TRBD1 matching over 12 bases. CDR3 nucleotides: TGTGCCAGCAGTTGGGACAGGGGGCAATCACCCCTCCACTTT. Its protein is CASSWDRGQSPLHF.